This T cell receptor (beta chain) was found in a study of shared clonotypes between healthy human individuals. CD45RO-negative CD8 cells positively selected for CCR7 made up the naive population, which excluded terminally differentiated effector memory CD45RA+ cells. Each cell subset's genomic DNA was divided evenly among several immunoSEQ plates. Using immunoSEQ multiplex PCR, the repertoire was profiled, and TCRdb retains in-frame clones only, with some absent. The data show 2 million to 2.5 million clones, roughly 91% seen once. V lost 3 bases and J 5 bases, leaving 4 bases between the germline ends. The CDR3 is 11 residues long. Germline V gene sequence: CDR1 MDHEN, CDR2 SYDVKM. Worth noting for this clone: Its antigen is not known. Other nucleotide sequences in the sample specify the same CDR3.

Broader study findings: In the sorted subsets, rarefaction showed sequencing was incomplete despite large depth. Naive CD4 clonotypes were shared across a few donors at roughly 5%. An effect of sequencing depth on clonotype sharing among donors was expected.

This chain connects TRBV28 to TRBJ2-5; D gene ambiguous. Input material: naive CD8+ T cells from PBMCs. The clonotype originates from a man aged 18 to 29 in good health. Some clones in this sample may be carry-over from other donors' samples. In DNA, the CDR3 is TGTGCCAGCAGTTTTAAGGAGACCCAGTACTTC. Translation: CASSFKETQYF.